Listed here are 20 T cell receptor beta chains from one sample, sequenced in a study of spatial heterogeneity in lung cancer. Time point indicated: sample taken at primary tumor resection. Tumor, nontumor lung or frozen PBMC supplied whole RNA that was sequenced unsorted. A single record per CDR3 protein comes from TCRdb applying MiXCR to the 5' RACE reads. The table records under 10,000 distinct CDR3 sequences, roughly 4.5% of them present only once. The material was PBMCs, obtained at surgery. The source is a male donor with early-stage non-small cell lung cancer.

There are many counts of this clonotype. Being off target in a library aimed at alpha chains, this beta chain has a size of little meaning. The gene calls are TRBV4-2 and TRBJ2-1, with a tentative D call TRBD1 (6 bases). Germline CDR1 is LGHNA and CDR2 is YNFKEQ. V gave up 2 bases and J gave up 7 bases, with 6 bases separating them. The CDR3 has 12 residues. CDR3 amino acids: CASSQQGNEQFF. The DNA of the CDR3 is TGTGCCAGCAGCCAACAGGGGAATGAGCAGTTCTTC.

This clonotype has at least ten counts. Found in a library prepared for alpha chains, this beta chain is an off-target read, and its abundance has little meaning. V usage is TRBV3-1 and J usage is TRBJ1-4; D not resolved. Germline loops: CDR1 LGHDT, CDR2 YNNKEL (reference sequence). With 1 base removed from V and 13 bases from J, the gap between germline ends came to 25 bases. This CDR3 has 17 amino acids. The CDR3: CASSQGVLGPREVRLFF. The CDR3, as DNA: TGTGCCAGCAGCCAAGGTGTCCTGGGCCCTAGGGAGGTTAGACTGTTTTTT.

Turning to this clonotype: Because the library targeted alpha chains, this beta chain is an off-target read whose size means little. The chain couples TRBV6-5 to TRBJ1-2; D unresolved. V gave up 6 bases and J gave up 7 bases, with 15 bases separating them. CDR1 is MNHEY and CDR2 is SVGAGI in the germline V gene. CDR3 size: 13 residues. This CDR3 reads CASSPRRFTGYTF. In DNA form, the CDR3 reads TGTGCCAGCAGCCCTAGGAGGTTCACTGGCTACACCTTC.

This clonotype was observed at least ten times. This beta chain represents an off-target read in a library built for alpha chains; its size is of limited meaning. The chain couples TRBV4-3 to TRBJ2-7; 7 positions match TRBD1. The CDR3 contains 15 residues. V was pared by 4 bases and J by 4 bases, with 10 bases of the junction left unmatched. Germline-derived CDR1 and CDR2 are LGHNA and YSLEER. CDR3 loop: CASSLLTGLSYEQYF. CDR3 bases: TGCGCCAGCAGCCTCCTGACAGGGTTGTCGTACGAGCAGTACTTC.

A remark on this clonotype: This beta chain was picked up by a library intended for alpha chains and is off target, so its count carries little meaning. The chain recombines TRBV7-7 with TRBJ2-3; 7 nucleotides line up with TRBD1. This CDR3 spans 14 amino acids. CDR1 and CDR2 (germline): SSHAT, FNYEAQ (reference sequence). Unmatched junction bases numbered 5, after V lost 5 bases and J lost 3 bases. The CDR3 protein is CASSAGTETDTQYF. The CDR3 DNA follows: TGTGCCAGCAGCGCTGGGACAGAGACAGATACGCAGTATTTT.

This clonotype came up many times. This beta chain is a stray read from a library made for alpha chains; its abundance is not meaningful. This chain joins TRBV7-2 and TRBJ1-2; weak D call: TRBD1 (5 bases). Deletions cut 5 bases from V and 4 bases from J, with 11 bases between. The CDR3 has 13 amino acids. From germline, CDR1 is SGHTA and CDR2 FQGNSA. The DNA of the CDR3 is TGTGCCAGCAGCCCAGACAGAAGCTATGGCTACACCTTC. It yields the protein CASSPDRSYGYTF.

In this sample, this clonotype is medium-sized. Because the library targeted alpha chains, this beta chain is an off-target read whose size means little. The rearrangement uses TRBV7-2 and TRBJ2-1; D may be TRBD1 or TRBD2 (5 bases each). CDR3 length: 15 amino acids. CDR1 and CDR2 from the germline V gene are SGHTA and FQGNSA. The ends were cut back, 7 bases at V and 7 bases at J, with 20 bases in the middle. The CDR3 reads CASTPRDGWGNEQFF. CDR3 nucleotide sequence: TGTGCCAGCACCCCTCGGGACGGATGGGGGAATGAGCAGTTCTTC.

This clonotype was counted many times. Found in a library prepared for alpha chains, this beta chain is an off-target read, and its abundance has little meaning. V is TRBV27 and J is TRBJ2-1; maybe TRBD1 (5 bases). The V gene lost 6 bases and the J gene lost 5 bases, with 14 bases spanning the gap. Germline-derived CDR1 and CDR2 are MNHEY and SMNVEV (reference sequence). This CDR3 contains 14 residues. The CDR3: CASSRAATDNEQFF. DNA for the CDR3: TGTGCCAGCAGCAGGGCGGCTACGGACAATGAGCAGTTCTTC.

This clonotype was found many times. This beta chain appears as a stray read in a library generated for alpha chains; its size is not informative. V gene TRBV6-1 combines with J gene TRBJ1-2, with TRBD1 matching 7 bases. Per the germline V gene, CDR1 is MNHNS and CDR2 is SASEGT. The CDR3 is 13 residues long. V shed 5 bases, J shed 8 bases, and the junction held 8 bases outside the gene matches. The CDR3 nucleotides read TGTGCCAGCAGTTTGGACAGGTCGGGAGGCTACACCTTC. It codes for CASSLDRSGGYTF.

At least ten counts were recorded for this clonotype. This beta chain appears as a stray read in a library generated for alpha chains; its size is not informative. The chain joins TRBV7-2 to TRBJ2-1, with TRBD2 identical over 11 bases. J gave up 1 base and V 2 bases, and 4 bases lay outside the gene matches. The CDR3 runs 17 residues. Germline V CDR1 and CDR2: SGHTA, FQGNSA. As DNA, the CDR3 is TGTGCCAGCAGCTTAACTAGGACTAGCGGGTCCTACAATGAGCAGTTCTTC. Residues: CASSLTRTSGSYNEQFF.

This clonotype occurred many times. Within a library made for alpha chains, this beta chain is off target, and its count is uninformative. The chain is built from TRBV2 and TRBJ1-5; D possibly corresponds to TRBD1 (5 bases). This CDR3 has 14 residues. Germline lookup yields CDR1 SNHLY and CDR2 FYNNEI. Trimming pared 6 bases from V and 2 bases from J, leaving 11 bases between. The CDR3 DNA is TGTGCCAGCAGGGGCGGGGCGGGCAATCAGCCCCAGCATTTT. It yields the protein CASRGGAGNQPQHF.

The sample holds many counts of this clonotype. Since the library was made to target alpha chains, this beta chain is a stray read and its abundance is not meaningful. This sequence joins TRBV6-2 or TRBV6-3 and TRBJ1-1; tentatively, D is TRBD1 (6 bases). V lost 6 bases and J 0 bases, leaving 11 bases between the germline ends. The CDR3 contains 14 residues. Germline V gene sequence: CDR1 MNHEY, CDR2 SVGEGT. The CDR3 is CASRRQVVNTEAFF. Here the CDR3 DNA reads TGTGCCAGCAGACGACAGGTCGTGAACACTGAAGCTTTCTTT.

This clonotype was detected ten times or more. As an off-target read in a library built for alpha chains, this beta chain has a frequency of little significance. The chain has TRBV2 and TRBJ2-3; a possible D gene is TRBD1 (5 bases). Trimming took off 3 bases at V and 5 bases at J, with 9 bases between the two ends. The CDR3 spans 13 residues. From germline, CDR1 is SNHLY and CDR2 FYNNEI. The CDR3 nucleotides read TGTGCCAGCAGTGACAGGGTAGGAGATACGCAGTATTTT. It encodes CASSDRVGDTQYF.

A word on this clonotype: This beta chain was picked up by a library intended for alpha chains and is off target, so its count carries little meaning. The chain couples TRBV10-3 to TRBJ1-5, with D possibly matching TRBD1 (5 bases). The CDR3 loop spans 13 amino acids. CDR1 and CDR2 (germline): ENHRY, SYGVKD. Deletions cut 8 bases from V and 5 bases from J, with 13 bases between. CDR3 bases: TGTGCCATCGCCGGACAAGAACATCAGCCCCAGCATTTT. As protein: CAIAGQEHQPQHF.

As regards this clonotype: In a library made to pick up alpha chains, this beta chain is a stray read with a size that means little. J is TRBJ1-4 and V is TRBV11-2; D not resolved. CDR3 length equals 15 residues. The V end was cut by 5 bases, the J end by 7 bases, with 17 bases between. Germline values: CDR1 SGHAT, CDR2 FQNNGV. This CDR3 is CASSGLRGRREKLFF. In DNA, the CDR3 is TGTGCCAGCAGCGGGCTACGAGGGAGGCGTGAAAAACTGTTTTTT.

This clonotype was observed many times. The size of this beta chain means little, since it is a stray read in a library made for alpha chains. V is TRBV10-3 and J is TRBJ2-2; D gene unclear. Germline V gene data show CDR1 as ENHRY and CDR2 as SYGVKD. Trimming removed 0 bases at V and 3 bases at J, with 11 bases between. This CDR3 is built from 16 residues. The CDR3 DNA follows: TGTGCCATCAGTGAGTCGAAGAGTCGGGACACCGGGGAGCTGTTTTTT. Its protein product is CAISESKSRDTGELFF.

This clonotype has at least ten counts. A library prepared for alpha chains yielded this beta chain as an off-target read; its size is of little meaning. This chain connects TRBV2 to TRBJ2-1; 7 bases map to TRBD1. The CDR3 is 14 residues long. Germline-derived CDR1 and CDR2 are SNHLY and FYNNEI. J was trimmed by 0 bases and V by 7 bases; bases with no gene match: 3. For the CDR3, the DNA is TGTGCCAGCACTCGGGACAGCTCCTACAATGAGCAGTTCTTC. Its translation is CASTRDSSYNEQFF.

Many counts were recorded for this clonotype. This beta chain represents an off-target read in a library built for alpha chains; its size is of limited meaning. This sequence joins TRBV6-2 or TRBV6-3 and TRBJ1-2; no clear D. CDR1 is MNHEY, CDR2 SVGEGT, per germline. V lost 8 bases and J lost 5, with 18 bases in between. CDR3 length equals 14 residues. The CDR3, as DNA: TGTGCCAGCTTCGAAGGGTTGTTCCCGTATGGCTACACCTTC. It translates to CASFEGLFPYGYTF.

This clonotype was observed many times. Since it is a stray read in a library aimed at alpha chains, this beta chain has a size that is not meaningful. The CDR3 DNA reads as TGTGCCAGCAGCCAAGTCGGGGGACCGAACACCGGGGAGCTGTTTTTT. Its translation is CASSQVGGPNTGELFF. V usage is TRBV3-1 and J usage is TRBJ2-2; D might be TRBD2 (6 bases). There are 16 residues in the CDR3. Germline loops: CDR1 LGHDT, CDR2 YNNKEL (reference sequence). The V and J ends lost 1 base and 0 bases respectively, with 9 bases between them.

By proportion, this clonotype is medium-sized. This beta chain came through as a stray read in a library set up for alpha chains, and its size says little. The J gene is TRBJ2-3, the V gene TRBV2; weak D call: TRBD2 (5 bases). CDR1 and CDR2 (germline): SNHLY, FYNNEI. Trimming took off 6 bases at V and 4 bases at J, with 14 bases between the two ends. This CDR3 spans 14 amino acids. Here the CDR3 reads CASRLPGLADTQYF. DNA for the CDR3: TGTGCCAGCAGGTTGCCGGGGTTGGCAGATACGCAGTATTTT. The variable domain in full, with the rest retrieved from reference TRBV2 and TRBJ2-3, is EPEVTQTPSHQVTQMGQEVILRCVPISNHLYFYWYRQILGQKVEFLVSFYNNEISEKSEIFDDQFSVERPDGSNFTLKIRSTKLEDSAMYFCASRLPGLADTQYFGPGTRLTVL.